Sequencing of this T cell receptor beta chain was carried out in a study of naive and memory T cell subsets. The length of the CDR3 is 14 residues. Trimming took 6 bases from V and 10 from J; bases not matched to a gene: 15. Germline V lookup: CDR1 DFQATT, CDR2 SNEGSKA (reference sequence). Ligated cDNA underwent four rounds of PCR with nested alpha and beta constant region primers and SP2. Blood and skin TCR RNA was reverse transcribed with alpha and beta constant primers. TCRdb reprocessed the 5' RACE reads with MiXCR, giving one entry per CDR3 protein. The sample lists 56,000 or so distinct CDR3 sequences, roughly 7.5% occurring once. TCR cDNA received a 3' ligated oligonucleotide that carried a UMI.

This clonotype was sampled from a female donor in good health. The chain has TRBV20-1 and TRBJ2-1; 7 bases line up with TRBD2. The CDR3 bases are TGCAGTGCGATCCCGCTTAATCGGGGGGAGGAGCAGTTCTTC. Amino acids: CSAIPLNRGEEQFF.